Each of the 4 T cell receptor beta chains below was sequenced from the same sample in a study of T cell responses to AZD1222 COVID-19 vaccine. Clones were read by immunoSEQ multiplex PCR, and TCRdb kept only the in-frame ones, dropping some. Of some 280,000 clones listed, about 94% are singletons. The input for sequencing was peripheral blood, taken 28 days after the second AZD1222 dose. These receptor sequences come from an adult who received the AZD1222 COVID-19 vaccine.

V and J are TRBV2 and TRBJ1-4; no firm D call. V gave up 7 bases and J gave up 8 bases, with 17 bases separating them. Germline V gene sequence: CDR1 SNHLY, CDR2 FYNNEI. This CDR3 is 14 amino acids long. This chain's CDR3 is CASTLAGVREKLFF. The CDR3 bases are TGTGCCAGCACCCTAGCCGGGGTACGAGAAAAACTGTTTTTT.

The chain couples TRBV30 to TRBJ2-1, with D tentatively TRBD1 (6 bases). The CDR3 sequence is 14 residues long. Germline V gives CDR1 GTSNPN, CDR2 SVGIG (reference sequence). V was cut by 6 bases and J by 3 bases, with 15 bases left in between. As DNA, the CDR3 is TGTGCCTGCGCTCAAGACAGGAACTACAATGAGCAGTTCTTC. Translating it yields CACAQDRNYNEQFF.

The chain combines TRBV5-1 with TRBJ2-1, with 9 bases fitting TRBD2. V trimming: 0 bases; J trimming: 7 bases; junction bases outside the gene matches: 5. The CDR3 covers 15 residues. The V gene's germline CDR1 is SGHRS and CDR2 YFSETQ. CDR3 protein: CASSLVREGGNEQFF. CDR3 coding DNA: TGCGCCAGCAGCTTGGTGCGGGAGGGTGGGAATGAGCAGTTCTTC.

J is TRBJ1-5 and V is TRBV2, with 10 nucleotides matching TRBD1. Losses at the gene ends were 6 bases for V and 1 base for J; bases not matched to a gene: 9. From germline, CDR1 is SNHLY and CDR2 FYNNEI. The CDR3 covers 17 residues. CDR3 protein: CASRSGQGPGSNQPQHF. The CDR3, as DNA: TGTGCCAGCAGGTCGGGACAGGGGCCCGGAAGCAATCAGCCCCAGCATTTT.